This T cell receptor beta chain was obtained from a study of T cell clones after liver transplantation. Study context: Immunosuppression withdrawal was tried within 2 years after liver transplantation in this trial. A pre-transplant mixed lymphocyte reaction with TCRbeta sequencing defined graft-donor-reactive clones followed in post-transplant blood. Apart from a few HCV-positive recipients, transplants were for non-autoimmune, non-viral reasons. Tolerance: complete withdrawal held at least one year, liver enzymes staying within twice normal.

V trimming: 0 bases; J trimming: 5 bases; junction bases outside the gene matches: 10. The germline CDR1 and CDR2 sequences are SGHKS and YYEKEE (reference sequence). This CDR3 is built from 16 residues. Only in-frame clones appear in the TCRdb table, and some are missing; sequencing was by immunoSEQ multiplex PCR. Here the sample spans 20,000 to 25,000 clones, approximately 84% being singletons. The material was CD8+ T cells from blood, obtained about 56 months after liver transplant. The gene calls are TRBV5-5 and TRBJ1-1; TRBD1 matches at 7 bases. The receptor's source is a human patient who received a liver transplant. A subset of T cells may come from the graft donor. The CDR3 DNA reads as TGTGCCAGCAGCTTGGCCGGGGCAGGGGGAGGAACTGAAGCTTTCTTT. Its translation is CASSLAGAGGGTEAFF.